This T cell receptor (beta chain) was identified in a study of monozygotic twins with inflammatory bowel disease. Study results and caveats: Researchers report that IBD patients shared fewer clonotypes with others than healthy twins, especially amid disease activity. Whereas healthy co-twins had higher TCRbeta diversity (inverse Simpson), IBD patients had lower diversity.

Blood was drawn once per donor, and each sample measured 2 to 2.5 ml. Blood samples, whole and unsorted for T cells, yielded the isolated total RNA. Germline V gene lookup returns CDR1 SGHTA and CDR2 FQGNSA. The CDR3 runs to 15 residues. With regard to this clonotype: Its antigen remains unidentified.

TCRdb re-called the 5' RACE reads; every CDR3 protein appears as one record, without DNA. This sample's clone table lists around 150,000 distinct CDR3 sequences. The chain recombines TRBV7-2 with TRBJ2-1; TCRdb indicates TRBD1, and absent DNA this call remains unverified. The material sequenced was blood. The TCR comes from a human donor with ulcerative colitis or Crohn's disease, or a healthy co-twin of an affected twin (not recorded which). CDR3: CASSLTGNSYNEQFF.